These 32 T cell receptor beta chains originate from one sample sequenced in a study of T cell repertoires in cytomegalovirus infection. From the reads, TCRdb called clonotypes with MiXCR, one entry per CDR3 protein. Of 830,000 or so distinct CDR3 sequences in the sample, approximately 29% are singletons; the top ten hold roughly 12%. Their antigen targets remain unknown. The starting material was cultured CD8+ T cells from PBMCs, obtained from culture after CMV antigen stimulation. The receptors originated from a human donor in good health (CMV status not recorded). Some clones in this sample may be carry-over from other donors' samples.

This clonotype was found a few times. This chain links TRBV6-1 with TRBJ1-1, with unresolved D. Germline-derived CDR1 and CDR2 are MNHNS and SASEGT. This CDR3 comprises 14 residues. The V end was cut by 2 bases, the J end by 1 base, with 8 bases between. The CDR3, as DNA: TGTGCCAGCAGTGAACTGGGATCGAACACTGAAGCTTTCTTT. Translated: CASSELGSNTEAFF.

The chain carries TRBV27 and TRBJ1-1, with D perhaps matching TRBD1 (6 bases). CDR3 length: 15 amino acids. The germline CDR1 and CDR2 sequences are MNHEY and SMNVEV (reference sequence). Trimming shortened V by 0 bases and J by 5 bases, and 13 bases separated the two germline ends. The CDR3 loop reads CASSLSDSGNTEAFF. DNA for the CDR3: TGTGCCAGCAGTTTATCGGACAGCGGAAATACTGAAGCTTTCTTT.

CDR3 DNA: TGTGCCAGCAGCTTACTGACGGGGGCCGGCGAGCAGTACTTC. Protein product: CASSLLTGAGEQYF. The chain joins TRBV13 to TRBJ2-7, with D tentatively TRBD1 or TRBD2 (6 bases each). V lost 2 bases and J 6 bases, leaving 14 bases between the germline ends. The V gene's germline CDR1 is PRHDT and CDR2 FYEKMQ (reference sequence). The CDR3 length is 14 residues.

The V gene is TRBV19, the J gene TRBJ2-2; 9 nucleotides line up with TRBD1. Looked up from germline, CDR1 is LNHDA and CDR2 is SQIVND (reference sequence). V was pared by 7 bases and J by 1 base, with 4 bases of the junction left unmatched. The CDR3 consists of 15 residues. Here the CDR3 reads CASMWGQGNTGELFF. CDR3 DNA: TGTGCCAGTATGTGGGGACAGGGGAACACCGGGGAGCTGTTTTTT.

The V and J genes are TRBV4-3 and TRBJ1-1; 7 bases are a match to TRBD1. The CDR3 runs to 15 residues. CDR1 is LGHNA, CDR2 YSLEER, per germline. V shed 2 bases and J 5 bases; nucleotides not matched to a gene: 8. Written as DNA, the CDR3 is TGCGCCAGCAGCCAACTTTCCGCGGGACAGACTGAAGCTTTCTTT. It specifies CASSQLSAGQTEAFF.

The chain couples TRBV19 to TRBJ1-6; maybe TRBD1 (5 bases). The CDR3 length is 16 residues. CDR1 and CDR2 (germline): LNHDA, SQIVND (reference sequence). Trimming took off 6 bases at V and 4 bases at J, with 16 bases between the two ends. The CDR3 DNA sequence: TGTGCCAGTAGGCGACAGCCTCAACCTTATAATTCACCCCTCCACTTT. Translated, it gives CASRRQPQPYNSPLHF.

The CDR3 region is CSVHSGAANQPQHF. DNA for the CDR3: TGCAGCGTTCATTCAGGGGCTGCCAATCAGCCCCAGCATTTT. The chain combines TRBV29-1 with TRBJ1-5; tentatively, D is TRBD1 (6 bases). Germline V lookup: CDR1 SQVTM, CDR2 ANQGSEA. V was cut by 5 bases and J by 3 bases, with 14 bases left in between. The CDR3 runs 14 residues.

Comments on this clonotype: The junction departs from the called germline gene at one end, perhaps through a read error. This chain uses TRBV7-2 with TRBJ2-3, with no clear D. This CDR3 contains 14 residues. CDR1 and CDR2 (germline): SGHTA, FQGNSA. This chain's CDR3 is CTSSSRVFTDKQYF. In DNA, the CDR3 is TGTACCAGCAGTTCCAGAGTTTTCACAGATAAGCAGTATTTT.

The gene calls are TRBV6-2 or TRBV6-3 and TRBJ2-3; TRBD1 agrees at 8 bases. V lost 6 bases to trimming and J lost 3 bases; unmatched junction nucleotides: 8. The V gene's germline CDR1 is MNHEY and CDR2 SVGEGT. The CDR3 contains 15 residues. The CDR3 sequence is CASRQQDRVTDTQYF. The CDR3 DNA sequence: TGTGCCAGCAGACAGCAGGACAGGGTTACAGATACGCAGTATTTT.

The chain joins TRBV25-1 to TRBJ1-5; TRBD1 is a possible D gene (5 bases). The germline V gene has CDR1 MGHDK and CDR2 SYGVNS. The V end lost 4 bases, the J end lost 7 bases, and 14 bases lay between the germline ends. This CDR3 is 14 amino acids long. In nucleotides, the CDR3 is TGTGCCAGCAGTGCCTGGGGGGGTGAACAGCCCCAGCATTTT. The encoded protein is CASSAWGGEQPQHF.

CDR3 nucleotide sequence: TGCGCCAGCAGCCAAGGCGGACAGGGGGTAGGAGAAGCTTTCTTT. Protein sequence: CASSQGGQGVGEAFF. V is TRBV4-3 and J is TRBJ1-1; TRBD1 matches at 10 bases. With V trimmed by 1 base and J by 8 bases, 7 bases remained unmatched. The CDR3 consists of 15 residues. Germline loops: CDR1 LGHNA, CDR2 YSLEER.

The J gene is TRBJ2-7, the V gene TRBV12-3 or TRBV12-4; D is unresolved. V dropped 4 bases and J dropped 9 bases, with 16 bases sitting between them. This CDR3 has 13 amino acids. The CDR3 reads CASSYLDHSGQYF. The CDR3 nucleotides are TGTGCCAGCAGTTACTTGGACCACTCAGGGCAGTACTTC.

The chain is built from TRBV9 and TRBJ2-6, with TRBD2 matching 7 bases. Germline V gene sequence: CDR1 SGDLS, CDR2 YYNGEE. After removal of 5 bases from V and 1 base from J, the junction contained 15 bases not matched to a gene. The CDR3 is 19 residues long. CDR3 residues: CASSNQLEAAGSGANVLTF. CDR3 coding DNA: TGTGCCAGCAGTAATCAATTGGAGGCAGCGGGATCTGGGGCCAACGTCCTGACTTTC. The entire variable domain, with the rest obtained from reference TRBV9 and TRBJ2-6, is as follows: DSGVTQTPKHLITATGQRVTLRCSPRSGDLSVYWYQQSLDQGLQFLIQYYNGEERAKGNILERFSAQQFPDLHSELNLSSLELGDSALYFCASSNQLEAAGSGANVLTFGAGSRLTVL.

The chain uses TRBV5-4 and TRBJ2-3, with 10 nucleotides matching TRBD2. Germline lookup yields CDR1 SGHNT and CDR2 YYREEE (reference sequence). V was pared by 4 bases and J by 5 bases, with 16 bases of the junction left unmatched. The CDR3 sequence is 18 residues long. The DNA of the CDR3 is TGTGCCAGCAGCCCGTACGCTAGCGGGGGTGACGGGGGAGATACGCAGTATTTT. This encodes CASSPYASGGDGGDTQYF.

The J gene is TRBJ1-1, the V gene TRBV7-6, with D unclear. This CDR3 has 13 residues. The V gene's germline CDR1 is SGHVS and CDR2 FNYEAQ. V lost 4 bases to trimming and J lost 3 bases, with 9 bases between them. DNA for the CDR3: TGTGCCAGCAGCTGGGAGACGGACACTGAAGCTTTCTTT. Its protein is CASSWETDTEAFF.

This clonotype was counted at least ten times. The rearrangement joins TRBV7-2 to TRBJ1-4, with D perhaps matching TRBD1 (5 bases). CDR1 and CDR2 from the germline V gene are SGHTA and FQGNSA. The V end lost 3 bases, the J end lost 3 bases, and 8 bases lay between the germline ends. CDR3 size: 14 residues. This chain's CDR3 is CASSFAGPNEKLFF. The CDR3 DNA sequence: TGTGCCAGCAGCTTCGCAGGGCCTAATGAAAAACTGTTTTTT.

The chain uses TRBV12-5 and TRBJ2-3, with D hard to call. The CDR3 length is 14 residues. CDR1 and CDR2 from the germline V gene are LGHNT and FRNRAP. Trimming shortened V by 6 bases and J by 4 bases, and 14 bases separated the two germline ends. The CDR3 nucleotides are TGTGCTAGTGGGGAGTGGCGGAGACCAGATACGCAGTATTTT. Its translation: CASGEWRRPDTQYF. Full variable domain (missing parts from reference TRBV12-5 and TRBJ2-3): DARVTQTPRHKVTEMGQEVTMRCQPILGHNTVFWYRQTMMQGLELLAYFRNRAPLDDSGMPKDRFSAEMPDATLATLKIQPSEPRDSAVYFCASGEWRRPDTQYFGPGTRLTVL.

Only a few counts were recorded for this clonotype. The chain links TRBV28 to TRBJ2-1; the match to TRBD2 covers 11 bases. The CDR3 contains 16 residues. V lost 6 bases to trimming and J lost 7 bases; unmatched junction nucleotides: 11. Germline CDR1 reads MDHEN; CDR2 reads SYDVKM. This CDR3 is CASSNIAGGPVNEQFF. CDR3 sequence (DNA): TGTGCCAGCAGCAATATAGCGGGGGGGCCAGTTAATGAGCAGTTCTTC.

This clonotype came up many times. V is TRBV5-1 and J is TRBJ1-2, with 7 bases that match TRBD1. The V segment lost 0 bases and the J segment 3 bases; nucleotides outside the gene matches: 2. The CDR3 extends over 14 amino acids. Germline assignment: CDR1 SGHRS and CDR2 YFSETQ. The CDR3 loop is CASSLDTGDYGYTF. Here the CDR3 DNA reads TGCGCCAGCAGCTTGGATACAGGGGACTATGGCTACACCTTC.

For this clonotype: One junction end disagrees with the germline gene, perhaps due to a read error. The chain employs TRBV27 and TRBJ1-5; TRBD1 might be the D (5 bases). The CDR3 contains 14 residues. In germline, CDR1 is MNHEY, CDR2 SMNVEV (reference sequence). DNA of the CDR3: TGTACCAGCAGTTCGAAGGGGTGGAATCAGCCCCAGCATTTT. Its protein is CTSSSKGWNQPQHF.

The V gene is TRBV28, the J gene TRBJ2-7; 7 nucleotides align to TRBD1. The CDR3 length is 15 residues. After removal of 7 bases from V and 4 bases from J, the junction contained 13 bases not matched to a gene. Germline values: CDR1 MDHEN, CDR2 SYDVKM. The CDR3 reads CASKHSGTEKYEQYV. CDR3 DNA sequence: TGTGCCAGCAAACACTCCGGGACAGAAAAGTACGAGCAGTACGTC.

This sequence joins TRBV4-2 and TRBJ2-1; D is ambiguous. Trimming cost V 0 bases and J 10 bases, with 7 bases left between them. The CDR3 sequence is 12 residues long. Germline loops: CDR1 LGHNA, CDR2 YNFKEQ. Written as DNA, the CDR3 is TGTGCCAGCAGCCAAGAGTCGCCCGAGCAGTTCTTC. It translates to CASSQESPEQFF.

CDR3 protein: CASRTSGVLAYNEQFF. The CDR3 DNA is TGTGCCAGCAGGACTAGCGGGGTACTCGCCTACAATGAGCAGTTCTTC. V usage is TRBV27 and J usage is TRBJ2-1; 11 bases align to TRBD2. This CDR3 is 16 amino acids long. Unmatched junction bases numbered 6, after V lost 6 bases and J lost 2 bases. The germline gives CDR1 MNHEY, CDR2 SMNVEV (reference sequence).

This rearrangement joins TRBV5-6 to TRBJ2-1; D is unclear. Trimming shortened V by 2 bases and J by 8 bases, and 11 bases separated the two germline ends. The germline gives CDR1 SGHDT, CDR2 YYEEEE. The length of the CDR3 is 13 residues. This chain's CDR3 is CASSFSSTYEQFF. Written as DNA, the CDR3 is TGTGCCAGCAGCTTTTCCTCGACATATGAGCAGTTCTTC.

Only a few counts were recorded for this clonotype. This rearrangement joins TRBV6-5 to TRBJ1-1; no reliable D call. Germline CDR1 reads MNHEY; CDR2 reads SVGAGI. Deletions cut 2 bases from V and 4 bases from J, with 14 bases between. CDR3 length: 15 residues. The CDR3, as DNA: TGTGCCAGCAGTTACGCCGCCCGCGGAGCCACTGAAGCTTTCTTT. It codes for CASSYAARGATEAFF.

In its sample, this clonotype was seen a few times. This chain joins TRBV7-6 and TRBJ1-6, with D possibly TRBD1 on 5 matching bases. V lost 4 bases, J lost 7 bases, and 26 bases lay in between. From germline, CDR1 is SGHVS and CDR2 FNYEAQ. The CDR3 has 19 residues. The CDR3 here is CASSSELSGYGGTNSPLHF. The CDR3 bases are TGTGCCAGCAGCTCCGAACTCTCCGGTTATGGGGGGACCAATTCACCCCTCCACTTT.

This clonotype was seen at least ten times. CDR3 bases: TGTGCCAGCAGCTTAGGGTTCAATCAGCCCCAGCATTTT. Its translation: CASSLGFNQPQHF. V usage is TRBV7-6 and J usage is TRBJ1-5; D gene ambiguous. V lost 1 base and J 3 bases, leaving 4 bases between the germline ends. Germline V gene sequence: CDR1 SGHVS, CDR2 FNYEAQ. This CDR3 has 13 residues.

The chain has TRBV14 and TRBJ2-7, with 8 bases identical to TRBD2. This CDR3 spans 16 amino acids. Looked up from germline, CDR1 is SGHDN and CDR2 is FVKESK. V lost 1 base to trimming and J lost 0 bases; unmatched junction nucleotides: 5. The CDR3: CASSQGSSGASYEQYV. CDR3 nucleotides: TGTGCCAGCAGCCAAGGTAGTAGCGGGGCCTCCTACGAGCAGTACGTC.

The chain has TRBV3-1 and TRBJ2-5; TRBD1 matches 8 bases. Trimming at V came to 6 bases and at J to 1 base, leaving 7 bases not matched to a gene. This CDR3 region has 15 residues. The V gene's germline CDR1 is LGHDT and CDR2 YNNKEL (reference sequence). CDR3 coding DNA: TGTGCCAGCAGTCGATTCACAGGGGGCCAAGAGACCCAGTACTTC. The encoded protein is CASSRFTGGQETQYF.

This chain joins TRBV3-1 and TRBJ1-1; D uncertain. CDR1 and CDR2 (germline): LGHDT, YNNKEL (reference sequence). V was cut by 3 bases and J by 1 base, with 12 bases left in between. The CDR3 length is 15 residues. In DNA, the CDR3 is TGTGCCAGCAGCCAGGTGACATTTGGGAACACTGAAGCTTTCTTT. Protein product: CASSQVTFGNTEAFF.

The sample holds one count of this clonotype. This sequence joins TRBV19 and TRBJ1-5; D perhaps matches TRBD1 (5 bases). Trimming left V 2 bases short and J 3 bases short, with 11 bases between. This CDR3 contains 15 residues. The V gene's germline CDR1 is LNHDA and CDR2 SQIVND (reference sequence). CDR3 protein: CASSIPREVNQPQHF. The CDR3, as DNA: TGTGCCAGTAGTATACCCAGGGAAGTCAATCAGCCCCAGCATTTT.

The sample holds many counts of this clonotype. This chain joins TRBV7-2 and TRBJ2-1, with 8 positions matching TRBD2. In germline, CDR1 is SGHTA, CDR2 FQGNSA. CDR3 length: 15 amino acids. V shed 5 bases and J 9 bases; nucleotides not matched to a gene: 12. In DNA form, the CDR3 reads TGTGCCAGCAGCACAACTAGCGGTCCCGCGGCTGAGCAGTTCTTC. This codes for CASSTTSGPAAEQFF.